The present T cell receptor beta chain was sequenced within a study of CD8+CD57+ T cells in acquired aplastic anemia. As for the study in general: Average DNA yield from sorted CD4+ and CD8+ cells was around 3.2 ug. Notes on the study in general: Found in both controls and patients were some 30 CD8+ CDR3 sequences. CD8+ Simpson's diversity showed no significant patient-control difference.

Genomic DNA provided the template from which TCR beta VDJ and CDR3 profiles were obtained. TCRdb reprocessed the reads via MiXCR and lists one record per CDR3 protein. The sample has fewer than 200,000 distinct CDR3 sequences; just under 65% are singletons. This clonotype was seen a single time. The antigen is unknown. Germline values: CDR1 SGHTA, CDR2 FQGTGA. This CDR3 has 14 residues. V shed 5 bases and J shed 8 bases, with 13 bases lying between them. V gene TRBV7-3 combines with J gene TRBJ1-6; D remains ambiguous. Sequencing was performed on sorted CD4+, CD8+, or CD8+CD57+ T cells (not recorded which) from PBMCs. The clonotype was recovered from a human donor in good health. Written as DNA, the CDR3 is TGTGCCAGCAGCCCCCCGTGGGCGGATTCACCCCTCCACTTT. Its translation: CASSPPWADSPLHF. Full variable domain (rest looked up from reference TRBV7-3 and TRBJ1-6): GAGVSQTPSNKVTEKGKYVELRCDPISGHTALYWYRQSLGQGPEFLIYFQGTGAADDSGLPNDRFFAVRPEGSVSTLKIQRTERGDSAVYLCASSPPWADSPLHFGNGTRLTVT.